This paragraph covers one TCR beta chain sequence. Germline CDR1 is SGHRS and CDR2 is YFSETQ. The germline V and J ends were trimmed by 0 bases and 4 bases, with 10 bases remaining between them. The CDR3 is 14 amino acids. The record originates from a study of cytomegalovirus exposure and HLA in healthy donors. PCR involved 60 Vbeta and 13 Jbeta primers. Produced via immunoSEQ multiplex PCR; TCRdb's table is partial and in-frame only. The sample contains roughly 220,000 clones, more than 65% of which appear only once. The sample taken for sequencing was PBMCs. The sequence came from a man aged 50 to 60 in good health and CMV-seronegative. The chain has TRBV5-1 and TRBJ1-1, with D uncertain. The CDR3 sequence is CASSLVSGVTEAFF. The CDR3 DNA sequence: TGCGCCAGCAGCTTGGTCTCCGGAGTCACTGAAGCTTTCTTT.